Each of the 5 T cell receptor beta chains below was sequenced from the same sample in a study of blood T cell repertoires in COVID-19. Data came from immunoSEQ multiplex PCR; TCRdb stores just in-frame clones and leaves some out. Of a few hundred thousand clones listed, less than 85% are singletons. Sequencing input: peripheral blood. The receptors were gathered from a woman of 80 years or more with acute or convalescent COVID-19.

The rearrangement uses TRBV6-1 and TRBJ1-5, with D possibly being TRBD1 (6 bases). The germline CDR1 and CDR2 sequences are MNHNS and SASEGT. This CDR3 has 14 residues. V was pared by 1 base and J by 7 bases, with 11 bases between. The CDR3: CASSEVAGEQPQHF. The CDR3, as DNA: TGTGCCAGCAGTGAAGTCGCAGGGGAACAGCCCCAGCATTTT.

The chain recombines TRBV10-2 with TRBJ1-1, with a weak D call TRBD1 (5 bases). Germline-derived CDR1 and CDR2 are WSHSY and SAAADI. The CDR3 covers 14 residues. Trimming left V 1 base short and J 1 base short, with 7 bases between. Here the CDR3 reads CASSEYQGNTEAFF. CDR3 nucleotide sequence: TGCGCCAGCAGTGAGTATCAGGGGAACACTGAAGCTTTCTTT.

This clone was seen once. V gene TRBV18 combines with J gene TRBJ2-7, with D perhaps TRBD1 (6 bases). CDR3 length: 15 amino acids. Trimming removed 3 bases at V and 6 bases at J, with 18 bases between. Germline lookup yields CDR1 KGHSH and CDR2 LQKENI. CDR3 DNA sequence: TGTGCCAGCTCACCCGTGGCGACAGGTGGAGGCGAGCAGTACTTC. Translating gives CASSPVATGGGEQYF.

The chain carries TRBV12-3 or TRBV12-4 and TRBJ1-2; no clear D gene. V was cut by 5 bases and J by 4 bases, with 11 bases left in between. The CDR3 runs to 13 residues. This CDR3 is CASSDWAGYGYTF. Here the CDR3 DNA reads TGTGCCAGCAGTGACTGGGCGGGCTATGGCTACACCTTC.

This clone was detected once. This rearrangement joins TRBV9 to TRBJ2-3; a weak D match, TRBD1 (5 bases). The V end was cut by 4 bases, the J end by 4 bases, with 10 bases between. The CDR3 has 13 residues. Germline CDR1 is SGDLS and CDR2 is YYNGEE. The CDR3 reads CASSLRGADTQYF. The CDR3 DNA follows: TGTGCCAGCAGCCTAAGGGGCGCAGATACGCAGTATTTT.